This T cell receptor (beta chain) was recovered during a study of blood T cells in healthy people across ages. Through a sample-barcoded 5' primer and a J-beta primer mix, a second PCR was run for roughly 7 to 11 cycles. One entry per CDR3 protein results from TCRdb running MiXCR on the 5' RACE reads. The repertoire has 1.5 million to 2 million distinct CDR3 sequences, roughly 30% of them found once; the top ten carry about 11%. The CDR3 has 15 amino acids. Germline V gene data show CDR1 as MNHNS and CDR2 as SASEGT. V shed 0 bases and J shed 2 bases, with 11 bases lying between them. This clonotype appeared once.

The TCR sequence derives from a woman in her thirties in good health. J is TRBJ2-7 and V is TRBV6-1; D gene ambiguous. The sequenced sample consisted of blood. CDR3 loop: CASSEAPTHTYEQYF. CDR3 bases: TGTGCCAGCAGTGAAGCGCCGACACACACCTACGAGCAGTACTTC.